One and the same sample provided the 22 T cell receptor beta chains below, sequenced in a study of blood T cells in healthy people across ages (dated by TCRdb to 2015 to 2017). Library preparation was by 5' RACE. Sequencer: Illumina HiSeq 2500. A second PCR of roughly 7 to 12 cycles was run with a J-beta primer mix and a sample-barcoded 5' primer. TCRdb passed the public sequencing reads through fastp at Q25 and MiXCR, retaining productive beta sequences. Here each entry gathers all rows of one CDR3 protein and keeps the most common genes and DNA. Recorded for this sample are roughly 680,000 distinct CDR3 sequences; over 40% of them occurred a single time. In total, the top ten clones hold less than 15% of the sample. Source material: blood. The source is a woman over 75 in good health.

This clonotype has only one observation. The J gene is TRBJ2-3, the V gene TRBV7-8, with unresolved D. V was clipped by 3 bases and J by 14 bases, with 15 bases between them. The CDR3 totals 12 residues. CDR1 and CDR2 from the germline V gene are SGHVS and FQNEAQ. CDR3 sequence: CASSLAPRLMYF. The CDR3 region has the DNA TGTGCCAGCAGCTTGGCCCCCCGCTTGATGTATTTT.

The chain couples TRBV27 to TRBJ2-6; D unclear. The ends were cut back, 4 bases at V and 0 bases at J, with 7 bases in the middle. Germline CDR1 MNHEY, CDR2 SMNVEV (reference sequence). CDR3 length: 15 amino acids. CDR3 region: CASSYHRSGANVLTF. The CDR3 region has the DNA TGTGCCAGCAGTTACCACCGCTCTGGGGCCAACGTCCTGACTTTC. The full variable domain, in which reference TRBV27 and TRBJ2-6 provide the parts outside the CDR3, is EAQVTQNPRYLITVTGKKLTVTCSQNMNHEYMSWYRQDPGLGLRQIYYSMNVEVTDKGDVPEGYKVSRKEKRNFPLILESPSPNQTSLYFCASSYHRSGANVLTFGAGSRLTVL.

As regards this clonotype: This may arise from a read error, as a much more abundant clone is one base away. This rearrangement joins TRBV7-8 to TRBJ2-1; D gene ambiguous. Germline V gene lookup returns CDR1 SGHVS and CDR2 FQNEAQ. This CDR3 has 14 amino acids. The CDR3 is CAGSQLFGYNEQFF. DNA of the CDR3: TGTGCCGGCAGCCAACTATTCGGCTACAATGAGCAGTTCTTC. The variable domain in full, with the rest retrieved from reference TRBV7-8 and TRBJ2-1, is GAGVSQSPRYKVAKRGQDVALRCDPISGHVSLFWYQQALGQGPEFLTYFQNEAQLDKSGLPSDRFFAERPEGSVSTLKIQRTQQEDSAVYLCAGSQLFGYNEQFFGPGTRLTVL.

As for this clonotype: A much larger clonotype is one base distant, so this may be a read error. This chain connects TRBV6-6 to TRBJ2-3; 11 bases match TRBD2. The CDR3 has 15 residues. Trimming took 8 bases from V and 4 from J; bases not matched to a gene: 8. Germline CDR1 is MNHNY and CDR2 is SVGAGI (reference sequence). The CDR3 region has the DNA TGTGCCAGCTTCGCGACTAGCGGGGCGGCAGATACGCAGTATTTT. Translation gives CASFATSGAADTQYF.

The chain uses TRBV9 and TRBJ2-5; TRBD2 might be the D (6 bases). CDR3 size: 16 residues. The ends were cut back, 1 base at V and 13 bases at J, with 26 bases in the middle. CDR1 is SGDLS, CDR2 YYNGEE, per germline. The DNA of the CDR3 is TGTGCCAGCAGCGTACGGCTAGCGCCGTCTTACAATGAGCGGTACTTC. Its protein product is CASSVRLAPSYNERYF.

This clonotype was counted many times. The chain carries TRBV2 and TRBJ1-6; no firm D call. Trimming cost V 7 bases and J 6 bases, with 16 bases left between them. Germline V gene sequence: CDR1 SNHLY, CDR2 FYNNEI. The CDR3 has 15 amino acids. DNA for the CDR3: TGTGCCAGCACAAAGACTTCGGGCGGTAATTCACCCCTCCACTTT. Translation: CASTKTSGGNSPLHF.

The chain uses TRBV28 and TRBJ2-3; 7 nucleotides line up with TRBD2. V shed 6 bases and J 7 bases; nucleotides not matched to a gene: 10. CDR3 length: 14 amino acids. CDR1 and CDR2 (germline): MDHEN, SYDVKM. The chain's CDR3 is CASRNGAGVNTQYF. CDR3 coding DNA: TGTGCCAGCAGAAATGGTGCGGGGGTTAATACGCAGTATTTT. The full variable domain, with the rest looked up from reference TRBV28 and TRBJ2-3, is DVKVTQSSRYLVKRTGEKVFLECVQDMDHENMFWYRQDPGLGLRLIYFSYDVKMKEKGDIPEGYSVSREKKERFSLILESASTNQTSMYLCASRNGAGVNTQYFGPGTRLTVL.

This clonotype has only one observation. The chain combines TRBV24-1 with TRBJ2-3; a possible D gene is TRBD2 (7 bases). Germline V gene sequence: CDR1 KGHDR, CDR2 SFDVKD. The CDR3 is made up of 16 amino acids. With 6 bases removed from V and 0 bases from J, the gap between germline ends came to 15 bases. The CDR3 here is CATSRGGGGSTDTQYF. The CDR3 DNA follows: TGTGCCACCAGTAGGGGCGGGGGCGGAAGCACAGATACGCAGTATTTT.

In nucleotides, the CDR3 is TGTGCCAGCAGTGGCGAAGGGACTAGTGGGAAGACCCAGTACTTC. It is translated as CASSGEGTSGKTQYF. This chain uses TRBV2 with TRBJ2-5; 8 nucleotides line up with TRBD2. J was trimmed by 6 bases and V by 4 bases; bases with no gene match: 10. Germline V lookup: CDR1 SNHLY, CDR2 FYNNEI. The CDR3 extends over 15 amino acids. Using reference TRBV2 and TRBJ2-5 for the parts outside the CDR3, the full variable domain is EPEVTQTPSHQVTQMGQEVILRCVPISNHLYFYWYRQILGQKVEFLVSFYNNEISEKSEIFDDQFSVERPDGSNFTLKIRSTKLEDSAMYFCASSGEGTSGKTQYFGPGTRLLVL.

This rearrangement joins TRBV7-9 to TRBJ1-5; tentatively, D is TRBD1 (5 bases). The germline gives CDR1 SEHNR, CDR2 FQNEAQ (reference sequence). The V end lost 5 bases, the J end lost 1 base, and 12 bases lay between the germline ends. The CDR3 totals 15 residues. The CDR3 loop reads CASSPGQMSNQPQHF. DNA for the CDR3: TGTGCCAGCAGCCCAGGGCAGATGAGCAATCAGCCCCAGCATTTT.

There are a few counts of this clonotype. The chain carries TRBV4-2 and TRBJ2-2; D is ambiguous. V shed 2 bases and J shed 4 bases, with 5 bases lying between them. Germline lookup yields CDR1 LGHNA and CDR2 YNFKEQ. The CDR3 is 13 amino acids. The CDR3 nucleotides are TGTGCCAGCAGCCAACCCAGCACCGGGGAGCTGTTTTTT. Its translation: CASSQPSTGELFF.

Here the CDR3 reads CASSLRSVFAYEQYF. CDR3 sequence (DNA): TGTGCCAGCAGTTTAAGAAGCGTCTTTGCCTACGAGCAGTACTTC. This chain links TRBV27 with TRBJ2-7, with D unclear. Germline-derived CDR1 and CDR2 are MNHEY and SMNVEV (reference sequence). With 2 bases removed from V and 2 bases from J, the gap between germline ends came to 13 bases. The CDR3 sequence is 15 residues long.

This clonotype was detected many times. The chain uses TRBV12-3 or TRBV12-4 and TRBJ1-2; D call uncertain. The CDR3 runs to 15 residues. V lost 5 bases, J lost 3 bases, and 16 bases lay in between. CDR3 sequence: CASSPAGQEHYGYTF. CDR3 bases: TGTGCCAGCAGTCCCGCCGGTCAGGAACACTATGGCTACACCTTC.

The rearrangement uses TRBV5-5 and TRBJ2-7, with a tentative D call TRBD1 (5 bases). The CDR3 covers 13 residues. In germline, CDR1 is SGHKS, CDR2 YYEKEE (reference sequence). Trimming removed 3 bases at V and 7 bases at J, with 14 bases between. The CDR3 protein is CASSSRVLNEQYF. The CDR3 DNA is TGTGCCAGCAGCTCCAGGGTTTTAAATGAGCAGTACTTC.

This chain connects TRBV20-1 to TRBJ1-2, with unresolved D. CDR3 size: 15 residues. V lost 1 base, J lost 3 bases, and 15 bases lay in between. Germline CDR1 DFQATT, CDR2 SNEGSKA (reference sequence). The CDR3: CSARAQRFGDYGYTF. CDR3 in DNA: TGCAGTGCTAGAGCCCAGAGGTTCGGGGACTATGGCTACACCTTC.

CDR3 sequence: CASSLSDSRTINQPQHF. The CDR3 nucleotides are TGTGCCAGTAGTCTCTCGGACAGCCGAACCATAAATCAGCCCCAGCATTTT. V usage is TRBV19 and J usage is TRBJ1-5; TRBD1 is a possible D gene (6 bases). This CDR3 contains 17 residues. CDR1 is LNHDA and CDR2 is SQIVND in the germline V gene (reference sequence). V lost 5 bases and J lost 4, with 21 bases in between.

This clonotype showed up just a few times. This chain's CDR3 is CASSLPGVPGETQYF. CDR3 nucleotide sequence: TGTGCCAGCAGCTTACCGGGAGTCCCGGGAGAGACCCAGTACTTC. The chain carries TRBV7-9 and TRBJ2-5; D is possibly TRBD2 (6 bases). Trimming took 2 bases from V and 4 from J, leaving 14 bases between them. Germline CDR1 is SEHNR and CDR2 is FQNEAQ (reference sequence). The CDR3 loop spans 15 amino acids.

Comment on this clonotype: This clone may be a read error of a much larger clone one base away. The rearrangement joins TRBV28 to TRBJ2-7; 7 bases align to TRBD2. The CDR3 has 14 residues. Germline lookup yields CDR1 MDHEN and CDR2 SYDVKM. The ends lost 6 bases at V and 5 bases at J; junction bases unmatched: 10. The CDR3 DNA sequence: TGTGCCAGCAGAATGAGCGGGAAGGCCCACGAGCAGTACTTC. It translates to CASRMSGKAHEQYF.

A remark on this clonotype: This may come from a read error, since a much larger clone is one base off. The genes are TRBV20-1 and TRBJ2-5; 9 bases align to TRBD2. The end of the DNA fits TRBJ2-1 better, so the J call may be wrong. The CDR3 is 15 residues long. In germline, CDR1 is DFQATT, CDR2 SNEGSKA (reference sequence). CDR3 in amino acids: CSARDRLAAQETQFF. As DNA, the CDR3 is TGCAGTGCTAGAGACCGACTAGCGGCACAAGAGACCCAGTTCTTC.

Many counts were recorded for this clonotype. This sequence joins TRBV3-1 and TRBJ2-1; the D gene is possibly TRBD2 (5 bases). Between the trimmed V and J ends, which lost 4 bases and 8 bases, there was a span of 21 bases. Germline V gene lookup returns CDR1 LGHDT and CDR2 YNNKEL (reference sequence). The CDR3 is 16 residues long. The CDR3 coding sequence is TGTGCCAGCAGCCCGCACCGGAGCCTCAACGGGGATGAGCAGTTCTTC. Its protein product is CASSPHRSLNGDEQFF.

CDR3 sequence reads: CAGSLTSYTF. The CDR3 DNA reads as TGTGCCGGATCCCTAACAAGCTACACCTTC. The rearrangement joins TRBV27 to TRBJ1-2; no clear D. Germline V gene lookup returns CDR1 MNHEY and CDR2 SMNVEV (reference sequence). V lost 11 bases and J lost 9, with 13 bases in between. The CDR3 covers 10 residues.

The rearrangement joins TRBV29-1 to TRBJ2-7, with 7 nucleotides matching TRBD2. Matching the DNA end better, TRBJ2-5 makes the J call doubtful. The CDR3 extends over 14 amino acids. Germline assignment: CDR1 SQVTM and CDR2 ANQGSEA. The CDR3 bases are TGCAGCGTTCCAGCGGGGCCCTTTGGAGAGACCCAGTACTTC. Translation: CSVPAGPFGETQYF.